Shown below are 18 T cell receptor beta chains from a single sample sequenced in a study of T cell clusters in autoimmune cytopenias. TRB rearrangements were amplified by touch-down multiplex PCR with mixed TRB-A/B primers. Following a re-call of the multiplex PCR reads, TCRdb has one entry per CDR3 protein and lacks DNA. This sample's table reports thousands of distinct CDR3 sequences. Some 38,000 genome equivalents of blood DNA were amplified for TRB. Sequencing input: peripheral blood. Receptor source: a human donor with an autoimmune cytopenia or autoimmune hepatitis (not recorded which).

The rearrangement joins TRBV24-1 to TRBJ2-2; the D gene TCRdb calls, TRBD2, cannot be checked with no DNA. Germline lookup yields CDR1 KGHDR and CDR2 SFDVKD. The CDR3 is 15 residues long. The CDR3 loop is CATSSRAGDTGELFF.

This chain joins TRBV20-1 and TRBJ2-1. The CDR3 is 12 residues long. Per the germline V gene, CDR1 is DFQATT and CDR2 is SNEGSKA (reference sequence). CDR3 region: CSAYQAFHEQFF.

CDR3 amino acids: CASSPRPGGYEQYF. J is TRBJ2-7 and V is TRBV13; TCRdb designates TRBD2, a call that cannot be tested without DNA. The CDR3 has 14 amino acids. Germline V lookup: CDR1 PRHDT, CDR2 FYEKMQ (reference sequence).

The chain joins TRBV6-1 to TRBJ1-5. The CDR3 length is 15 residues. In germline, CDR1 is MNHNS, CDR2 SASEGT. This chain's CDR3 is CASRGYPNSNQPQHF.

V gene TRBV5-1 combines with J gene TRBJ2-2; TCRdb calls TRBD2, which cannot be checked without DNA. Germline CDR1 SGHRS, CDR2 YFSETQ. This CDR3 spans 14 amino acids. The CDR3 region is CASSPDLATRELFF. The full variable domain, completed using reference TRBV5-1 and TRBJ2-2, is KAGVTQTPRYLIKTRGQQVTLSCSPISGHRSVSWYQQTPGQGLQFLFEYFSETQRNKGNFPGRFSGRQFSNSRSEMNVSTLELGDSALYLCASSPDLATRELFFGEGSRLTVL.

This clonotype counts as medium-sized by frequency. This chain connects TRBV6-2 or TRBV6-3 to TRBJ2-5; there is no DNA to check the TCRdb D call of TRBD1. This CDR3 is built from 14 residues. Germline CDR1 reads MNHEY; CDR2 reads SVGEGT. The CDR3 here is CASSPTGGQETQYF.

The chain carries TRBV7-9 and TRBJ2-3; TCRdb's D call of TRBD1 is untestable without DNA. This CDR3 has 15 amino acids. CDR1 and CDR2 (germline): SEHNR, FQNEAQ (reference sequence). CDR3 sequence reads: CASSPTGGVADTQYF.

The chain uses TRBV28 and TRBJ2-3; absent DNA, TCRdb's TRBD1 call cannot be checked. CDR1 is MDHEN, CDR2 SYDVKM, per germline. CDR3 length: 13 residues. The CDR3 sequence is CAGGTGGGPTQYF.

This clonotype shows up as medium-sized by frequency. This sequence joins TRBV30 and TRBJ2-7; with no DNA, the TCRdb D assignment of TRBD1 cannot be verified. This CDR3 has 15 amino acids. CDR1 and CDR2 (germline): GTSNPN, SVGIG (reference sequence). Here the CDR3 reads CAWSPIRDGGYEQYF.

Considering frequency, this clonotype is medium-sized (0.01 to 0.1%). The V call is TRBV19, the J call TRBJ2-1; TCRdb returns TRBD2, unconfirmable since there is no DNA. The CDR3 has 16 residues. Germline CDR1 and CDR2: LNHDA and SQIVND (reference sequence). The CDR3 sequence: CASSPTSGGAYNEQFF.

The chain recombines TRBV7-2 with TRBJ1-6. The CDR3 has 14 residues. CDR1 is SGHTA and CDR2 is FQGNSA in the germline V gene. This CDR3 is CASSLFPNNSPLHF.

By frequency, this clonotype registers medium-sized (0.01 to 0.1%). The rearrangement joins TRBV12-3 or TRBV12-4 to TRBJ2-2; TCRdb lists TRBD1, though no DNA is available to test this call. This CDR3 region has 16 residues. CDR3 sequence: CASSPGQGAASGELFF.

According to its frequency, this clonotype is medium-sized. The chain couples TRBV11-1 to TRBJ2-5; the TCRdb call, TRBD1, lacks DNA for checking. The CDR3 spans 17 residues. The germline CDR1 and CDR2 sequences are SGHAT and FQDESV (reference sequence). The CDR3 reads CASSPFEGDPRRVTQYF. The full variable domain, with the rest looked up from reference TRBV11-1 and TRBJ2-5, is EAEVAQSPRYKITEKSQAVAFWCDPISGHATLYWYRQILGQGPELLVQFQDESVVDDSQLPKDRFSAERLKGVDSTLKIQPAELGDSAMYLCASSPFEGDPRRVTQYFGPGTRLLVL.

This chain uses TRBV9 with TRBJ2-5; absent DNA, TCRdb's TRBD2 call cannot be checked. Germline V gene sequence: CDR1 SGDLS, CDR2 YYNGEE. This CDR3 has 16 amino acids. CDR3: CASSRAAGGEQETQYF.

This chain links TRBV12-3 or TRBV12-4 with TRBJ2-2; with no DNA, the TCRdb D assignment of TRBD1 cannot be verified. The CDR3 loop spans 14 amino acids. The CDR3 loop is CASARTGETGELFF.

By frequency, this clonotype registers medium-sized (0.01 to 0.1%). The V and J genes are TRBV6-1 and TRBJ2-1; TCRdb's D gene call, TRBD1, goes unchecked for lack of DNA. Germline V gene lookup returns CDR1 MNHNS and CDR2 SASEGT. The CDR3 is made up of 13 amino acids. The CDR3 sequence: CASSTHRGAEQFF.

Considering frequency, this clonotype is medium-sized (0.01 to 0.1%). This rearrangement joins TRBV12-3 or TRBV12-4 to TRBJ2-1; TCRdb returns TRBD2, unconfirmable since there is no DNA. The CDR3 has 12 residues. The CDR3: CATRGRVHEQFF.

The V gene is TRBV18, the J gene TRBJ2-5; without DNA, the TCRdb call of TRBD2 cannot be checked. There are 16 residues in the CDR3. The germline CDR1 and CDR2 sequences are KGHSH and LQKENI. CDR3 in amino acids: CASSPTSGGSEETQYF. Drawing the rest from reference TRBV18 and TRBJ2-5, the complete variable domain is NAGVMQNPRHLVRRRGQEARLRCSPMKGHSHVYWYRQLPEEGLKFMVYLQKENIIDESGMPKERFSAEFPKEGPSILRIQQVVRGDSAAYFCASSPTSGGSEETQYFGPGTRLLVL.